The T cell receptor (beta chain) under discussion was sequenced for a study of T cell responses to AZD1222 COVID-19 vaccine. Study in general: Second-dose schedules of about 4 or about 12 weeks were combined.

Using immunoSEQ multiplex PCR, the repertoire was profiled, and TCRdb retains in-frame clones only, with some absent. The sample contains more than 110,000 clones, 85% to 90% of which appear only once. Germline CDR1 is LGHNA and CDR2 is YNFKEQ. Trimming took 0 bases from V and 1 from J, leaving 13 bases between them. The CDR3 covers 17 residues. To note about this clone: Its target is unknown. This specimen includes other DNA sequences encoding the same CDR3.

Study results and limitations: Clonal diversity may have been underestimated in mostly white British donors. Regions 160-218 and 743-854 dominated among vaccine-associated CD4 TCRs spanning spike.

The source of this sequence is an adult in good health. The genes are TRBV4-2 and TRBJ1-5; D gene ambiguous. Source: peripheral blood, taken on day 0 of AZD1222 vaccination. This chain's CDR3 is CASSQDLAGLSNQPQHF. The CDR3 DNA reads TGTGCCAGCAGCCAAGATTTGGCAGGATTAAGCAATCAGCCCCAGCATTTT.